This T cell receptor beta chain emerged from a study of blood T cell repertoires in COVID-19. Study summary: Specimens from acute and convalescent COVID-19 originated in the United States, Italy and Spain. PBMCs, B-cell-depleted T cells, or T cells provided the cDNA or gDNA that made up the material.

The CDR3 consists of 15 residues. V was clipped by 6 bases and J by 4 bases; unmatched bases: 6. Germline V gene sequence: CDR1 MNHEY, CDR2 SMNVEV (reference sequence). Per the original data handling: The assay estimated nucleated cells by amplifying reference gene primers. The method was immunoSEQ multiplex PCR; TCRdb's version includes in-frame clones alone and lacks a portion of them. V, J and clone size were drawn from that table, and D and trimming were deduced from the DNA. Altogether 280,000 or so clones are present, around 87% being singletons, with the ten largest covering roughly 2.1%. The table lists this clone with a count of one.

The TCR sequence derives from a woman in her twenties or thirties who had recovered from COVID-19. This rearrangement joins TRBV27 to TRBJ2-1, with 10 bases fitting TRBD1. What was sequenced was peripheral blood. The CDR3 reads CASSLTGGSYNEQFF. The CDR3, as DNA: TGTGCCAGCAGCCTGACAGGGGGCTCTTACAATGAGCAGTTCTTC.